A selection of T cell receptor beta chains follows, all from one sample in a study of T cells in Graves' hyperthyroidism and ophthalmopathy. TCRdb re-derived calls from the multiplex PCR reads in MiXCR, one entry per CDR3 protein. The sample lists fewer than 350,000 distinct CDR3 sequences; 20% to 25% were seen once. Sequenced sample: blood. Source of these receptors: a woman aged 50 to 60 with Graves' hyperthyroidism. CDR3s include the opening cysteine and the closing phenylalanine or tryptophan. A D gene is named only where the DNA matches it firmly. Where a row states a size, it is once, few, many or the class of an expanded clone; other rows omit it.

j_gene | d_gene | v_gene | abundance | CDR3aa | CDR3nt
TRBJ1-2 | . | TRBV7-9 | . | CASRRFRIGAYGYTF | TGTGCCAGCCGCCGTTTCCGGATCGGAGCTTATGGCTACACCTTC
TRBJ1-4 | . | TRBV2 | . | CASSLTAPEKLFF | TGTGCCAGCAGCCTGACAGCCCCTGAAAAACTGTTTTTT
TRBJ1-5 | . | TRBV6-2/TRBV6-3 | many | CASSYGGLRSGNQPQHF | TGTGCCAGCAGTTATGGGGGGCTGAGATCCGGCAATCAGCCCCAGCATTTT
TRBJ2-5 | . | TRBV7-9 | many | CASSSDETQYF | TGTGCCAGCAGCTCTGATGAGACCCAGTACTTC
TRBJ2-7 | TRBD1 | TRBV10-3 | many | CAIRGSGGASYEQYF | TGTGCCATCAGGGGCTCAGGGGGCGCTTCGTACGAGCAGTACTTC
TRBJ2-1 | TRBD2 | TRBV28 | . | CASSFTSGGTYNEQFF | TGTGCCAGCAGTTTCACTAGCGGGGGGACCTACAATGAGCAGTTCTTC
TRBJ2-1 | TRBD2 | TRBV11-2 | many | CASLGPGLAGYEQFF | TGTGCCAGCTTAGGACCGGGACTAGCGGGATATGAGCAGTTCTTC
TRBJ2-1 | . | TRBV7-3 | . | CASSLTPTSSRYNEQFF | TGTGCCAGCAGCTTAACCCCCACTAGCAGCCGATACAATGAGCAGTTCTTC
TRBJ1-1 | . | TRBV7-9 | . | CASSLARPNTEAFF | TGTGCCAGCAGCTTAGCGCGGCCGAACACTGAAGCTTTCTTT
TRBJ2-2 | . | TRBV27 | . | CASSPQRGNTGELFF | TGTGCCAGCAGTCCCCAGCGAGGGAACACCGGGGAGCTGTTTTTT
TRBJ1-5 | . | TRBV2 | . | CASSENGQSNQPQHF | TGTGCCAGCAGTGAAAACGGGCAGAGCAATCAGCCCCAGCATTTT
TRBJ2-7 | . | TRBV2 | many | CASSERVSSYEQYF | TGTGCCAGCAGTGAGCGGGTGAGCTCCTACGAGCAGTACTTC
TRBJ2-3 | TRBD1 | TRBV25-1 | . | CASSEPGQGHGQYF | TGTGCCAGCAGTGAACCAGGACAGGGGCACGGGCAGTATTTT
TRBJ1-2 | . | TRBV20-1 | . | CSAFPPLVGYYGYTF | TGCAGTGCTTTTCCCCCTTTAGTGGGATACTATGGCTACACCTTC
TRBJ1-1 | . | TRBV15 | many | CATSRAGRATTEAFF | TGTGCCACCAGCAGAGCCGGCAGAGCTACCACTGAAGCTTTCTTT
TRBJ2-7 | TRBD1 | TRBV5-5 | many | CASSHRDRAYEQYF | TGTGCCAGCAGCCACCGGGACAGGGCATACGAGCAGTACTTC
TRBJ1-2 | . | TRBV20-1 | many | CSAKTGPYGYTF | TGCAGTGCTAAAACCGGGCCCTATGGCTACACCTTC
TRBJ2-2 | . | TRBV24-1 | . | CATSDFSWTRSVDTGELFF | TGTGCCACCAGTGATTTTAGTTGGACGAGGAGCGTGGACACCGGGGAGCTGTTTTTT
TRBJ1-2 | . | TRBV7-9 | few | CASSLNPIKYGYTF | TGTGCCAGCAGCTTGAACCCTATCAAGTATGGCTACACCTTC
TRBJ2-1 | . | TRBV30 | many | CAWSVGVPEQFF | TGTGCCTGGAGTGTCGGGGTACCTGAGCAGTTCTTC
TRBJ2-2 | TRBD2 | TRBV29-1 | many | CSARTSGFLGELFF | TGCAGCGCTCGGACTAGCGGGTTTCTCGGGGAGCTGTTTTTT
TRBJ1-1 | . | TRBV29-1 | few | CSIGPETWAEAFF | TGCAGCATTGGCCCGGAAACATGGGCTGAAGCTTTCTTT
TRBJ2-3 | TRBD2 | TRBV7-3 | many | CASSPKGLAGADTQYF | TGTGCCAGCAGCCCAAAGGGACTAGCGGGAGCGGATACGCAGTATTTT
TRBJ1-2 | TRBD1 | TRBV7-2 | many | CASRLLRGHGGYTF | TGTGCCAGCCGTCTCTTAAGGGGGCATGGCGGCTACACCTTC
TRBJ2-2 | TRBD1 | TRBV19 | few | CASSMAGQGLMVTGELFF | TGTGCCAGTAGTATGGCGGGACAGGGTTTGATGGTCACCGGGGAGCTGTTTTTT
TRBJ1-1 | . | TRBV20-1 | few | CSASQPNTEAFF | TGCAGTGCTTCTCAGCCGAACACTGAAGCTTTCTTT
TRBJ2-1 | TRBD1 | TRBV2 | many | CASSHLKGAGYNEQFF | TGTGCCAGCAGCCATCTGAAGGGGGCTGGATACAATGAGCAGTTCTTC